The 25 T cell receptor beta chains in this list originate from one sample, sequenced in a study of T cell repertoires in cytomegalovirus infection. TCRdb re-called the reads with MiXCR, one entry per CDR3 protein. The table has approximately 400,000 distinct CDR3 sequences, 30% to 40% seen once. The sequenced sample consisted of PBMCs. The receptors were gathered from a human donor in good health (CMV status not recorded). Some clones in this sample may be carry-over from other donors' samples.

This clonotype was observed a handful of times. V gene TRBV7-8 combines with J gene TRBJ1-2; 7 nucleotides match TRBD1. Germline lookup yields CDR1 SGHVS and CDR2 FQNEAQ. The CDR3 is 13 residues long. V shed 1 base and J 11 bases; nucleotides not matched to a gene: 7. CDR3 protein: CASSLVSGTEYTF. Written as DNA, the CDR3 is TGTGCCAGCAGCTTAGTTTCTGGGACAGAGTACACCTTC.

Notes on this clonotype: Likely a read error: the CDR3 ends without its conserved phenylalanine or tryptophan. The rearrangement links TRBV12-3 or TRBV12-4 to TRBJ2-2, with no clear D. V lost 5 bases, J lost 1 base, and 14 bases lay in between. This CDR3 is 16 amino acids long. The CDR3 bases are TGTGCCAGCAGTCAAATTGGCAGCATGAACACCGGGGAGCTGTTTTTG. This sequence encodes CASSQIGSMNTGELFL.

The V call is TRBV18, the J call TRBJ1-6; TRBD1 aligns across 7 bases. The CDR3 length is 18 residues. In germline, CDR1 is KGHSH, CDR2 LQKENI. V was pared by 3 bases and J by 0 bases, with 8 bases of the junction left unmatched. The CDR3 spells CASSPWTGDISYNSPLHF. The DNA of the CDR3 is TGTGCCAGCTCACCCTGGACAGGCGACATCTCCTATAATTCACCCCTCCACTTT.

For this clonotype: This may be a read error, as it is one base from a much larger clone. This chain uses TRBV7-2 with TRBJ1-2; TRBD1 matches 12 bases. After removal of 3 bases from V and 12 bases from J, the junction contained 8 bases not matched to a gene. Per the germline V gene, CDR1 is SGHTA and CDR2 is FQGNSA. This CDR3 region has 14 residues. CDR3 loop: CASSLGQGAGGHTF. Written as DNA, the CDR3 is TGTGCCAGCAGCTTGGGACAGGGGGCGGGGGGCCACACCTTC. Based on the CDR3 plus reference TRBV7-2 and TRBJ1-2, the full variable domain is GAGVSQSPSNKVTEKGKDVELRCDPISGHTALYWYRQSLGQGLEFLIYFQGNSAPDKSGLPSDRFSAERTGGSVSTLTIQRTQQEDSAVYLCASSLGQGAGGHTFGSGTRLTVV.

The V call is TRBV12-3 or TRBV12-4, the J call TRBJ2-2, with D possibly being TRBD1 (5 bases). The CDR3 runs 14 residues. Deletions cut 6 bases from V and 1 base from J, with 9 bases between. CDR3 amino acids: CASRKQENTGELFF. The CDR3, as DNA: TGTGCCAGCAGAAAACAGGAGAACACCGGGGAGCTGTTTTTT.

The rearrangement joins TRBV4-1 to TRBJ2-1, with a possible D match to TRBD2 (6 bases). The CDR3 loop spans 15 amino acids. CDR1 is MGHRA and CDR2 is YSYEKL in the germline V gene. V lost 1 base, J lost 8 bases, and 15 bases lay in between. The CDR3 reads CASSQAYTRRDEQFF. CDR3 DNA sequence: TGCGCCAGCAGCCAAGCCTATACCCGGAGGGATGAGCAGTTCTTC.

The chain couples TRBV4-2 to TRBJ2-7, with 8 nucleotides matching TRBD1. V was clipped by 1 base and J by 6 bases; unmatched bases: 20. The CDR3 has 19 residues. Looked up from germline, CDR1 is LGHNA and CDR2 is YNFKEQ. For the CDR3, the DNA is TGTGCCAGCAGCCAAGTTGGCCACAAGAGGCAGGGGGCTGTATCCGAGCAGTACTTC. This gives the protein CASSQVGHKRQGAVSEQYF.

This clonotype was detected a few times. A junction end diverges from the germline sequence, so it may reflect a read error. The chain is built from TRBV7-9 and TRBJ1-3; D gene unclear. CDR3 length: 13 amino acids. The germline gives CDR1 SEHNR, CDR2 FQNEAQ (reference sequence). Here the CDR3 reads CASSIASPNGIYF. For the CDR3, the DNA is TGTGCCAGCAGCATAGCTTCCCCGAACGGCATATATTTT.

The genes are TRBV6-5 and TRBJ1-2; a weak D match, TRBD1 (5 bases). From germline, CDR1 is MNHEY and CDR2 SVGAGI. The V gene lost 0 bases and the J gene lost 5 bases, with 10 bases spanning the gap. The CDR3 runs 14 residues. CDR3 amino acids: CASSYSGQSYGYTF. The CDR3 bases are TGTGCCAGCAGTTACTCGGGGCAGTCGTATGGCTACACCTTC.

This sequence joins TRBV11-2 and TRBJ2-5; 10 bases agree with TRBD1. V lost 5 bases, J lost 7 bases, and 4 bases stayed unmatched. Germline assignment: CDR1 SGHAT and CDR2 FQNNGV. The CDR3 loop spans 13 amino acids. The CDR3 loop is CASSRDRGGTQYF. CDR3 DNA sequence: TGTGCCAGCAGCCGGGACAGGGGTGGGACCCAGTACTTC.

The CDR3 loop reads CASSLVQGAATEAFF. DNA of the CDR3: TGTGCCAGCAGCTTGGTGCAGGGGGCGGCCACTGAAGCTTTCTTT. This rearrangement joins TRBV5-4 to TRBJ1-1; 8 positions agree with TRBD1. The CDR3 length is 15 residues. With 0 bases clipped from V and 4 bases from J, the junction kept 5 bases outside the gene matches. From germline, CDR1 is SGHNT and CDR2 YYREEE (reference sequence).

This sequence joins TRBV10-1 and TRBJ2-3, with TRBD2 matching over 11 bases. The CDR3 loop spans 15 amino acids. V lost 3 bases to trimming and J lost 5 bases; unmatched junction nucleotides: 4. The germline V gene encodes CDR1 WNHNN and CDR2 SYGVQD (reference sequence). CDR3 sequence: CASSDSGGAKDTQYF. The CDR3 DNA reads as TGCGCCAGCAGTGATAGCGGGGGGGCCAAAGATACGCAGTATTTT.

This clonotype occurred a few times. V and J are TRBV4-1 and TRBJ2-2, with 7 bases fitting TRBD1. The V gene end was trimmed by 4 bases and the J gene end by 7 bases; junction bases not matched to a gene: 3. The CDR3 is made up of 13 amino acids. The germline gives CDR1 MGHRA, CDR2 YSYEKL. The CDR3 bases are TGCGCCAGCAGCCTACAGGGGCACGGGGAGCTGTTTTTT. The encoded protein is CASSLQGHGELFF.

This clonotype occurred a few times. The rearrangement links TRBV20-1 to TRBJ1-5, with D maybe TRBD1 (6 bases). Trimming shortened V by 0 bases and J by 6 bases, and 12 bases separated the two germline ends. The CDR3 has 14 amino acids. CDR1 is DFQATT, CDR2 SNEGSKA, per germline (reference sequence). The CDR3 loop reads CSARETGSTQPQHF. In DNA form, the CDR3 reads TGCAGTGCTAGAGAAACAGGGTCAACTCAGCCCCAGCATTTT.

This clonotype was seen many times. The V call is TRBV28, the J call TRBJ1-5; no clear D gene. The CDR3 spans 14 residues. Trimming took off 4 bases at V and 0 bases at J, with 7 bases between the two ends. Germline CDR1 MDHEN, CDR2 SYDVKM. As DNA, the CDR3 is TGTGCCAGCAGTTCCACAGCTAGCAATCAGCCCCAGCATTTT. It translates to CASSSTASNQPQHF.

In regard to this clonotype: At one end the junction does not follow the germline gene, possibly because of a read error. The V gene is TRBV11-2, the J gene TRBJ1-1; 9 nucleotides align to TRBD1. Per the germline V gene, CDR1 is SGHAT and CDR2 is FQNNGV. CDR3 length: 16 residues. CDR3 in amino acids: CASSPPGDRVNTEALF. DNA of the CDR3: TGTGCCAGCAGCCCCCCGGGGGACAGGGTGAACACTGAAGCTTTATTT.

The chain links TRBV7-6 to TRBJ1-2; a weak D match, TRBD1 (5 bases). V shed 1 base and J shed 8 bases, with 14 bases lying between them. Germline lookup yields CDR1 SGHVS and CDR2 FNYEAQ. The CDR3 is 14 residues long. The CDR3 region has the DNA TGTGCCAGCAGCTTAGGAAGGGACCTGGGCGGCTACACCTTC. Amino acids: CASSLGRDLGGYTF.

J is TRBJ2-1 and V is TRBV7-9, with D unresolved. The germline V and J ends were trimmed by 3 bases and 10 bases, with 7 bases remaining between them. The CDR3 is 11 residues long. Germline V gene lookup returns CDR1 SEHNR and CDR2 FQNEAQ (reference sequence). The CDR3: CASSFSQEQFF. For the CDR3, the DNA is TGTGCCAGCAGCTTCTCCCAGGAGCAGTTCTTC.

This clonotype was detected many times. The chain uses TRBV6-2 or TRBV6-3 and TRBJ2-5; 8 bases match TRBD1. V gave up 5 bases and J gave up 4 bases; unmatched junction bases: 9. The CDR3 sequence is 15 residues long. Germline V gene sequence: CDR1 MNHEY, CDR2 SVGEGT. CDR3 loop: CASSPTGDKAETQYF. Here the CDR3 DNA reads TGTGCCAGCAGTCCGACAGGGGATAAGGCAGAGACCCAGTACTTC.

V is TRBV6-6 and J is TRBJ2-2, with a possible D match to TRBD2 (5 bases). Germline CDR1 and CDR2: MNHNY and SVGAGI (reference sequence). With 8 bases removed from V and 9 bases from J, the gap between germline ends came to 13 bases. The CDR3 runs to 12 residues. The CDR3 is CASAVGIRELFF. CDR3 sequence (DNA): TGTGCCAGCGCGGTCGGGATCAGGGAGCTGTTTTTT.

This clonotype was counted a few times. This chain connects TRBV19 to TRBJ2-3; 9 positions match TRBD1. The CDR3 is 15 residues long. CDR1 and CDR2 from the germline V gene are LNHDA and SQIVND (reference sequence). V shed 4 bases, J shed 0 bases, and the junction held 2 bases outside the gene matches. CDR3 sequence: CASSNGQGSTDTQYF. CDR3 DNA sequence: TGTGCCAGTAGTAACGGACAGGGGAGCACAGATACGCAGTATTTT. Drawing the rest from reference TRBV19 and TRBJ2-3, the complete variable domain is DGGITQSPKYLFRKEGQNVTLSCEQNLNHDAMYWYRQDPGQGLRLIYYSQIVNDFQKGDIAEGYSVSREKKESFPLTVTSAQKNPTAFYLCASSNGQGSTDTQYFGPGTRLTVL.

This clonotype was seen a handful of times. The chain carries TRBV12-3 or TRBV12-4 and TRBJ1-1, with TRBD1 identical over 7 bases. This CDR3 contains 16 residues. The junction had 13 bases not matched to a gene; V was cut back by 7 bases and J by 2 bases. The CDR3 nucleotides read TGTGCCAGCACTACCTCTCGAGGGGGCTTCAACACTGAAGCTTTCTTT. Translation: CASTTSRGGFNTEAFF.

This chain connects TRBV19 to TRBJ2-1, with D uncertain. Germline-derived CDR1 and CDR2 are LNHDA and SQIVND (reference sequence). The CDR3 runs to 15 residues. The germline V and J ends were trimmed by 4 bases and 4 bases, with 14 bases remaining between them. The CDR3 here is CASSNRAEFYNEQFF. The CDR3 DNA reads as TGTGCCAGTAGTAACCGAGCTGAGTTTTACAATGAGCAGTTCTTC.

This rearrangement joins TRBV7-2 to TRBJ2-5, with D uncertain. Trimming removed 3 bases from V and 4 bases from J, with 9 bases in between. The V gene's germline CDR1 is SGHTA and CDR2 FQGNSA. The CDR3 is made up of 13 amino acids. The CDR3 is CASSFDLGETQYF. CDR3 in DNA: TGTGCCAGCAGCTTCGACCTAGGAGAGACCCAGTACTTC.

This clonotype was observed a handful of times. V is TRBV19 and J is TRBJ1-3; 8 nucleotides match TRBD1. The CDR3 totals 16 residues. The junction had 4 bases not matched to a gene; V was cut back by 3 bases and J by 0 bases. Germline V gene lookup returns CDR1 LNHDA and CDR2 SQIVND (reference sequence). This CDR3 reads CASSISRGPSGNTIYF. In DNA, the CDR3 is TGTGCCAGTAGTATCTCCAGGGGGCCCTCTGGAAACACCATATATTTT.